These T cell receptor beta chains were read from a single sample in a study of cytomegalovirus exposure and HLA in healthy donors. Some clones are missing from TCRdb's copy, which holds only in-frame ones; the method was immunoSEQ multiplex PCR. The sample yields 130,000 or so clones, 77% seen once. Material: PBMCs. The receptor source for this set is a man in his late teens or twenties in good health and CMV-seropositive. CDR3s include the opening cysteine and the closing phenylalanine or tryptophan. D genes are given only for firm matches. Clone size is stated in some rows and not others, as once, few, many or a class when expanded.

d_call	clone_size	j_call	v_call	cdr3_aa	cdr3_nt
.	.	TRBJ1-1	TRBV29-1	CSVAWRQREYTEAFF	TGCAGCGTTGCTTGGAGGCAGAGGGAATACACTGAAGCTTTCTTT
TRBD1	once	TRBJ2-5	TRBV6-1	CASSVDRGETQYF	TGTGCCAGCAGTGTCGACAGGGGAGAGACCCAGTACTTC
TRBD2	.	TRBJ2-6	TRBV6-5	CASKSGGSGANGLTF	TGTGCCAGCAAAAGCGGGGGCTCTGGGGCCAACGGCCTGACTTTC
TRBD1	once	TRBJ2-7	TRBV7-7	CASSRDSGYEQYF	TGTGCTAGCAGCCGGGACAGCGGCTACGAGCAGTACTTC
.	.	TRBJ2-7	TRBV7-9	CASSLKGGGEQYF	TGTGCCAGCAGCTTAAAGGGGGGGGGCGAGCAGTACTTC
.	.	TRBJ1-6	TRBV14	CASSQQGSSPLHF	TGTGCCAGCAGCCAGCAGGGGTCCTCACCCCTCCACTTT
TRBD2	.	TRBJ2-1	TRBV29-1	CSAWTSGTYNEQFF	TGCAGCGCCTGGACTAGCGGAACTTACAATGAGCAGTTCTTC
.	.	TRBJ2-5	TRBV27	CATTDRRETQYF	TGTGCCACCACCGACAGGAGGGAGACCCAGTACTTC
.	.	TRBJ1-2	TRBV7-9	CASSEMAGVGYGYTF	TGTGCCAGCAGCGAAATGGCAGGGGTTGGCTATGGCTACACCTTC
.	.	TRBJ2-6	TRBV7-9	CASSFNTEGANVLTF	TGTGCCAGCAGCTTTAATACGGAGGGGGCCAACGTCCTGACTTTC
TRBD1	.	TRBJ2-7	TRBV28	CASSLTGYPSLDF	TGTGCCAGCAGTTTGACAGGGTACCCCAGTCTTGACTTC
TRBD2	.	TRBJ2-5	TRBV7-8	CASFAGVGAQYF	TGTGCCAGCTTCGCGGGGGTTGGGGCCCAGTACTTC
.	.	TRBJ1-1	TRBV6-1	CASRARMNTEAFF	TGTGCCAGCAGGGCAAGAATGAACACTGAAGCTTTCTTT
.	few	TRBJ1-4	TRBV7-9	CASSGPGTLVNEKLFF	TGTGCCAGCAGCGGCCCTGGGACACTAGTTAATGAAAAACTGTTTTTT
.	.	TRBJ1-2	TRBV28	CASSLSHRFIRSTF	TGTGCCAGCAGTTTATCCCACAGGTTCATACGGAGCACCTTC
TRBD1	.	TRBJ2-1	TRBV6-1	CASSATGEGEQFF	TGTGCCAGCAGTGCCACAGGGGAAGGTGAGCAGTTCTTC
TRBD2	.	TRBJ2-1	TRBV19	CASSRTSGIYNEQFF	TGTGCCAGTAGTAGGACTAGCGGGATCTACAATGAGCAGTTCTTC
TRBD2	.	TRBJ2-7	TRBV6-5	CASRTIAGGVYEQYF	TGTGCCAGCAGGACTATAGCGGGAGGGGTTTACGAGCAGTACTTC
.	.	TRBJ1-5	TRBV6-5	CASSEWGGLQPQHF	TGTGCCAGCAGTGAATGGGGGGGGCTTCAGCCCCAGCATTTT
.	.	TRBJ2-7	TRBV6-5	CASSVTSYEQYF	TGTGCCAGCAGTGTGACTAGTTACGAGCAGTACTTC
TRBD1	.	TRBJ2-7	TRBV19	CASSPGRDRGEQYF	TGTGCCAGTAGCCCCGGGCGGGACAGGGGCGAGCAGTACTTC
.	medium-sized	TRBJ2-1	TRBV2	CASSVGSDYNEQFF	TGTGCCAGCAGTGTTGGTAGCGACTACAATGAGCAGTTCTTC
.	.	TRBJ1-6	TRBV2	CASSPGQYNSPLHF	TGTGCCAGCAGTCCCGGACAATATAATTCACCCCTCCACTTT
TRBD2	once	TRBJ2-3	TRBV7-3	CASSLGPVLAGGPTSTDTQYF	TGTGCCAGCAGCTTAGGGCCCGTGCTAGCGGGAGGCCCTACTAGCACAGATACGCAGTATTTT
TRBD1	.	TRBJ2-3	TRBV11-1	CASSRDRGRGTDTQYF	TGTGCCAGCAGCCGAGACAGGGGAAGGGGCACAGATACGCAGTATTTT
.	.	TRBJ2-4	TRBV4-2	CASSQVPQGRDIQYF	TGTGCCAGCAGCCAAGTCCCTCAGGGTAGAGACATTCAGTACTTC
TRBD2	.	TRBJ2-7	TRBV27	CASSPLAGPYSYEQYF	TGTGCCAGCAGTCCTCTAGCGGGCCCCTACTCCTACGAGCAGTACTTC
.	.	TRBJ1-1	TRBV9	CASSVTEGEAFF	TGTGCCAGCAGCGTGACCGAGGGAGAAGCTTTCTTT